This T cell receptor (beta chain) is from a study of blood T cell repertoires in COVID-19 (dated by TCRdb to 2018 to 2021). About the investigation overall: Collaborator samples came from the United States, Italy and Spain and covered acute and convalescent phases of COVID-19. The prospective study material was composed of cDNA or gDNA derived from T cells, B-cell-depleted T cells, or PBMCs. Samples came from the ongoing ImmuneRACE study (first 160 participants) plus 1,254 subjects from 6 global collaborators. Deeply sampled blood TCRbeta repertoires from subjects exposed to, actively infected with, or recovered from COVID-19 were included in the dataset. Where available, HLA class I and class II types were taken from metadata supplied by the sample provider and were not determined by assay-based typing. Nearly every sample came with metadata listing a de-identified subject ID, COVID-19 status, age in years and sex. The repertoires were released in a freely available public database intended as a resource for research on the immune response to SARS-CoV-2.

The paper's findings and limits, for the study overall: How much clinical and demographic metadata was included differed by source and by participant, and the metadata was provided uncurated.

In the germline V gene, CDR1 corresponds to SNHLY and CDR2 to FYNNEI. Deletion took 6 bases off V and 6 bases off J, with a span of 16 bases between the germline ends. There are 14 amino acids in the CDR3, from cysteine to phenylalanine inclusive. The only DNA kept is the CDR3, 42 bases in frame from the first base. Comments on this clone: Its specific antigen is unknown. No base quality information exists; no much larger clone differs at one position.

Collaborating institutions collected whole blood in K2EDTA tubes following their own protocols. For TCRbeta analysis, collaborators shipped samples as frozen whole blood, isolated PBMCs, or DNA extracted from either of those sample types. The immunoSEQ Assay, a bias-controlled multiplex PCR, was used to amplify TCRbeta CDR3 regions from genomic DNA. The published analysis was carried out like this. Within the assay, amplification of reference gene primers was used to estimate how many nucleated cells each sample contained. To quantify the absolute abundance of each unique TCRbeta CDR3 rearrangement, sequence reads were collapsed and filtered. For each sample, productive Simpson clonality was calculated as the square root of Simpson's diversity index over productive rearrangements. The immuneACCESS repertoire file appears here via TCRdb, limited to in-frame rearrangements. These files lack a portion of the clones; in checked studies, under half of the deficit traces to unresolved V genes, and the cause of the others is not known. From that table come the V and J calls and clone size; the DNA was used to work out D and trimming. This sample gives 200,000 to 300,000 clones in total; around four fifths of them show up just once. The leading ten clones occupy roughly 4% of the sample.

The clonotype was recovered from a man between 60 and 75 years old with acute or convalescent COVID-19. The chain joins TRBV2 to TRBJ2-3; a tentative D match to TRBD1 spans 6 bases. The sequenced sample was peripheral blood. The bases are TGTGCCAGCAGGGCAGACAGGTTGGGGGATACGCAGTATTTT. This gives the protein CASRADRLGDTQYF.